A single TCR beta chain is shown here with its context. CDR1 and CDR2 from the germline V gene are SGHRS and YFSETQ. The CDR3 is made up of 15 amino acids. V trimming: 0 bases; J trimming: 6 bases; junction bases outside the gene matches: 7. Per the original data handling: Amplified reference gene primers provided the basis for estimating nucleated cell counts. Libraries were prepared by immunoSEQ multiplex PCR; TCRdb keeps only in-frame clonotypes and omits some of them. Clone size and the V and J calls come from that table; the DNA yielded D and trimming. This sample has 150,000 to 200,000 clones, with 65% to 85% found just once. This entry is derived from a study of blood T cell repertoires in COVID-19. Study as a whole: The origin of the acute and convalescent COVID-19 samples was the United States, Italy and Spain. PBMCs, B-cell-depleted T cells, or T cells were the source of the cDNA or gDNA that made up the material.

The receptor comes from a man aged 60 to 75 with active or convalescent COVID-19. The chain combines TRBV5-1 with TRBJ1-2, with TRBD1 matching 8 bases. Source material: peripheral blood. The CDR3 is CASSLGLTGEDGYTF. CDR3 nucleotides: TGCGCCAGCAGCTTGGGGCTGACAGGGGAAGATGGCTACACCTTC. The whole variable domain, remainder taken from reference TRBV5-1 and TRBJ1-2, is KAGVTQTPRYLIKTRGQQVTLSCSPISGHRSVSWYQQTPGQGLQFLFEYFSETQRNKGNFPGRFSGRQFSNSRSEMNVSTLELGDSALYLCASSLGLTGEDGYTFGSGTRLTVV.